This T cell receptor (beta chain) was sequenced for a study of identifying expanded T cells in peripheral blood. Study-wide results and limits: Clone count variance between roughly 2-week samples rose with total template count. Roughly 1.2 clones differed between technical replicates, versus around 16 and 19 over time.

Assay: immunoSEQ multiplex PCR; the TCRdb copy retains only in-frame clones and omits some. The sample comprises 50,000 or so clones, approximately 89% of which are singletons, and about 3.7% rests with the top ten. No infections or other immune events were documented during collection. This clone has just one count. Its specificity is unknown. The material sequenced was blood. The sequence derives from a person aged 18-70 years in good health.

CDR3 sequence reads: CASSLLGTGMNTEAFF. As DNA, the CDR3 is TGTGCCAGCAGCTTGCTCGGGACAGGGATGAACACTGAAGCTTTCTTT. The J gene is TRBJ1-1, the V gene TRBV5-4; 9 bases fit TRBD1. The V segment lost 1 base and the J segment 0 bases; nucleotides outside the gene matches: 4. Germline CDR1 is SGHNT and CDR2 is YYREEE (reference sequence). The CDR3 consists of 16 residues.